What follows are 20 T cell receptor beta chains derived from one specimen sequenced in a study of cytomegalovirus exposure and HLA in healthy donors. Amplification used 60 Vbeta primers and 13 Jbeta primers. The method was immunoSEQ multiplex PCR; TCRdb's version includes in-frame clones alone and lacks a portion of them. This listing includes about 130,000 clones. The sample consisted of PBMCs. Receptors were obtained from a woman aged 60 to 75 in good health and CMV-seronegative.

The V and J genes are TRBV5-1 and TRBJ2-7; 7 nucleotides line up with TRBD2. The CDR3 has 17 residues. Germline CDR1 and CDR2: SGHRS and YFSETQ. V dropped 0 bases and J dropped 2; count of bases not matched to a gene: 11. The chain's CDR3 is CASSLVLQGGVAYEQYF. The CDR3 bases are TGCGCCAGCAGCTTGGTACTTCAGGGAGGGGTCGCCTACGAGCAGTACTTC.

The chain joins TRBV11-2 to TRBJ2-7; D might be TRBD1 (7 bases). Trimming removed 2 bases at V and 2 bases at J, with 13 bases between. There are 15 residues in the CDR3. The germline V gene encodes CDR1 SGHAT and CDR2 FQNNGV. CDR3 residues: CASSLYGRGAYEQYF. As DNA, the CDR3 is TGTGCCAGCAGCTTATATGGCAGGGGGGCCTACGAGCAGTACTTC.

The J gene is TRBJ2-3, the V gene TRBV5-1, with 15 bases identical to TRBD2. Trimming cost V 4 bases and J 5 bases; bases outside gene matches: 11. Germline V gene lookup returns CDR1 SGHRS and CDR2 YFSETQ. CDR3 length: 18 residues. As DNA, the CDR3 is TGCGCCAGCAGCCCTGGAGGGACTAGCGGGGGGATGGGAGATACGCAGTATTTT. Encoded protein: CASSPGGTSGGMGDTQYF.

V usage is TRBV6-1 and J usage is TRBJ1-5; D call uncertain. Germline V lookup: CDR1 MNHNS, CDR2 SASEGT. With 10 bases removed from V and 2 bases from J, the gap between germline ends came to 15 bases. CDR3 length: 14 amino acids. CDR3 protein: CATLTVRGNQPQHF. In DNA, the CDR3 is TGTGCCACCCTCACCGTTCGGGGCAATCAGCCCCAGCATTTT.

This sequence joins TRBV27 and TRBJ2-5; D is unclear. V lost 7 bases and J 2 bases, leaving 14 bases between the germline ends. Per the germline V gene, CDR1 is MNHEY and CDR2 is SMNVEV (reference sequence). This CDR3 spans 14 amino acids. CDR3 amino acids: CASKVSVVQETQYF. The CDR3 nucleotides are TGTGCCAGCAAAGTAAGCGTTGTACAAGAGACCCAGTACTTC.

The gene calls are TRBV20-1 and TRBJ2-1; 7 nucleotides agree with TRBD1. This CDR3 has 11 residues. V shed 7 bases, J shed 10 bases, and the junction held 7 bases outside the gene matches. Germline CDR1 reads DFQATT; CDR2 reads SNEGSKA (reference sequence). CDR3 sequence: CSGLTGAEQFF. The CDR3 DNA sequence: TGCAGTGGACTAACAGGGGCCGAGCAGTTCTTC.

The chain carries TRBV28 and TRBJ2-2; 9 nucleotides agree with TRBD1. The junction had 5 bases not matched to a gene; V was cut back by 5 bases and J by 1 base. This CDR3 comprises 16 residues. The germline V gene has CDR1 MDHEN and CDR2 SYDVKM. CDR3 in amino acids: CASSLNRGRNTGELFF. The CDR3 region has the DNA TGTGCCAGCAGTCTGAACAGGGGGCGGAACACCGGGGAGCTGTTTTTT.

The rearrangement uses TRBV6-6 and TRBJ1-2, with D possibly matching TRBD1 (6 bases). The germline V and J ends were trimmed by 5 bases and 7 bases, with 17 bases remaining between them. Per germline, CDR1 MNHNY and CDR2 SVGAGI (reference sequence). This CDR3 has 14 residues. CDR3 DNA sequence: TGTGCCAGCAGTGACAGGACGGCTGTCCTTGGCTACACCTTC. This encodes CASSDRTAVLGYTF.

The chain employs TRBV19 and TRBJ2-7; 8 bases are shared with TRBD1. This CDR3 has 14 residues. Germline V gene lookup returns CDR1 LNHDA and CDR2 SQIVND (reference sequence). J was trimmed by 3 bases and V by 7 bases; bases with no gene match: 8. As DNA, the CDR3 is TGTGCCAGTACCTTCACAGGGGGTCACTACGAGCAGTACTTC. Protein sequence: CASTFTGGHYEQYF. Filled out from reference TRBV19 and TRBJ2-7, the complete variable domain reads DGGITQSPKYLFRKEGQNVTLSCEQNLNHDAMYWYRQDPGQGLRLIYYSQIVNDFQKGDIAEGYSVSREKKESFPLTVTSAQKNPTAFYLCASTFTGGHYEQYFGPGTRLTVT.

The chain employs TRBV6-1 and TRBJ2-1; perhaps TRBD2 as D (6 bases). Trimming took 0 bases from V and 4 from J, leaving 10 bases between them. The CDR3 consists of 15 residues. Germline V CDR1 and CDR2: MNHNS, SASEGT. The CDR3 bases are TGTGCCAGCAGTGAAGCATTAGCGGAGTACAATGAGCAGTTCTTC. Protein: CASSEALAEYNEQFF.

The V and J genes are TRBV5-1 and TRBJ1-1; TRBD1 is a possible D gene (5 bases). The CDR3 has 15 amino acids. Germline CDR1 is SGHRS and CDR2 is YFSETQ. V was clipped by 0 bases and J by 4 bases, with 13 bases between them. In DNA, the CDR3 is TGCGCCAGCAGCTTGGAGCCCGCGGGGGGCACTGAAGCTTTCTTT. Translated, it gives CASSLEPAGGTEAFF.

The genes are TRBV6-5 and TRBJ2-5; TRBD1 matches 7 bases. Trimming removed 0 bases from V and 2 bases from J; junction bases left unmatched: 3. The germline V gene encodes CDR1 MNHEY and CDR2 SVGAGI. The CDR3 is made up of 15 amino acids. The chain's CDR3 is CASSYSRGRQETQYF. CDR3 in DNA: TGTGCCAGCAGTTACTCAAGGGGGCGACAAGAGACCCAGTACTTC.

The chain couples TRBV2 to TRBJ1-1; possibly TRBD1 for D (6 bases). V gave up 10 bases and J gave up 5 bases, with 14 bases separating them. This CDR3 contains 12 residues. The germline gives CDR1 SNHLY, CDR2 FYNNEI. The CDR3 is CATRQVGTEAFF. DNA for the CDR3: TGTGCCACCAGACAGGTTGGGACTGAAGCTTTCTTT.

This chain uses TRBV7-8 with TRBJ2-7; a weak D match, TRBD2 (6 bases). V was pared by 1 base and J by 2 bases, with 18 bases between. The length of the CDR3 is 17 residues. Germline V gene sequence: CDR1 SGHVS, CDR2 FQNEAQ. The CDR3 spells CASSLGGVAALTYEQYF. Here the CDR3 DNA reads TGTGCCAGCAGCTTAGGTGGTGTAGCGGCACTCACCTACGAGCAGTACTTC.

The chain recombines TRBV5-6 with TRBJ2-7, with D perhaps matching TRBD1 (5 bases). V shed 0 bases and J shed 10 bases, with 23 bases lying between them. CDR3 length: 16 amino acids. Germline V gene lookup returns CDR1 SGHDT and CDR2 YYEEEE. CDR3: CASSLVQGPGVGSQYF. The CDR3 DNA follows: TGTGCCAGCAGCTTGGTCCAGGGTCCAGGAGTTGGTTCCCAGTACTTC.

The chain is built from TRBV12-5 and TRBJ2-1; 15 nucleotides align to TRBD2. The CDR3 totals 18 residues. Per the germline V gene, CDR1 is LGHNT and CDR2 is FRNRAP. The V segment lost 1 base and the J segment 6 bases; nucleotides outside the gene matches: 7. CDR3 loop: CASGLAGTSGGSLNEQFF. DNA of the CDR3: TGTGCTAGTGGTTTGGCTGGGACTAGCGGGGGGTCTCTCAATGAGCAGTTCTTC.

The V and J genes are TRBV6-5 and TRBJ1-2, with D unresolved. This CDR3 is built from 15 residues. Germline V gives CDR1 MNHEY, CDR2 SVGAGI. Trimming removed 2 bases at V and 0 bases at J, with 10 bases between. The CDR3 coding sequence is TGTGCCAGCAGTTACCGGCAGGCCGCTAACTATGGCTACACCTTC. Translated, it gives CASSYRQAANYGYTF.

The chain carries TRBV5-1 and TRBJ2-6; TRBD2 agrees at 9 bases. The CDR3 has 16 amino acids. The V gene's germline CDR1 is SGHRS and CDR2 YFSETQ. Losses at the gene ends were 2 bases for V and 2 bases for J; bases not matched to a gene: 2. The CDR3, as DNA: TGCGCCAGCAGCTTTAGCGGGAGTCCTGGGGCCAACGTCCTGACTTTC. Its translation is CASSFSGSPGANVLTF. The variable domain in full, completed from reference TRBV5-1 and TRBJ2-6, reads KAGVTQTPRYLIKTRGQQVTLSCSPISGHRSVSWYQQTPGQGLQFLFEYFSETQRNKGNFPGRFSGRQFSNSRSEMNVSTLELGDSALYLCASSFSGSPGANVLTFGAGSRLTVL.

V gene TRBV5-1 combines with J gene TRBJ2-3; 9 nucleotides line up with TRBD1. V gave up 3 bases and J gave up 2 bases; unmatched junction bases: 4. The CDR3 spans 15 residues. CDR1 is SGHRS and CDR2 is YFSETQ in the germline V gene. CDR3 loop: CASSSRTGDTDTQYF. The CDR3 DNA reads TGCGCCAGCAGCTCACGGACAGGGGACACAGATACGCAGTATTTT.

This rearrangement joins TRBV2 to TRBJ2-7, with D unresolved. Germline V CDR1 and CDR2: SNHLY, FYNNEI. The CDR3 loop spans 15 amino acids. V was trimmed by 1 base and J by 0 bases, leaving 10 bases between them. The CDR3 region is CASSEDLPSSYEQYF. CDR3 bases: TGTGCCAGCAGTGAAGATTTGCCCAGCTCCTACGAGCAGTACTTC.